These 4 T cell receptor beta chains were sequenced from one sample in a study of T cell changes during pregnancy in multiple sclerosis. TCRdb keeps only in-frame clones here, not all; method: immunoSEQ multiplex PCR. Of under 40,000 clones in the sample, roughly nine tenths are singletons; the top ten hold more than 4.5%. Sample: peripheral blood, taken in the third trimester of pregnancy. The source is a female donor in good health, enrolled as a control in a pregnancy study.

There are a few counts of this clone. This sequence joins TRBV6-1 and TRBJ1-4, with a weak D call TRBD1 (6 bases). Per the germline V gene, CDR1 is MNHNS and CDR2 is SASEGT. The CDR3 spans 14 residues. V gave up 10 bases and J gave up 0 bases, with 12 bases separating them. The chain's CDR3 is CATEKGATNEKLFF. The CDR3 DNA reads TGTGCCACCGAGAAGGGGGCAACTAATGAAAAACTGTTTTTT.

The genes are TRBV4-2 and TRBJ1-1; D is unresolved. The CDR3 consists of 16 residues. CDR1 is LGHNA, CDR2 YNFKEQ, per germline. V lost 0 bases and J 1 base, leaving 12 bases between the germline ends. CDR3 nucleotides: TGTGCCAGCAGCCAAGATTTGGTAGCAGCGAACACTGAAGCTTTCTTT. This encodes CASSQDLVAANTEAFF.

This sequence joins TRBV7-9 and TRBJ2-7, with 8 bases fitting TRBD1. The CDR3 loop spans 15 amino acids. V gave up 2 bases and J gave up 2 bases; unmatched junction bases: 5. CDR1 is SEHNR, CDR2 FQNEAQ, per germline (reference sequence). DNA for the CDR3: TGTGCCAGCAGCTTAACGGGGACAGGCACCTACGAGCAGTACTTC. The encoded protein is CASSLTGTGTYEQYF. Drawing the rest from reference TRBV7-9 and TRBJ2-7, the complete variable domain is DTGVSQNPRHKITKRGQNVTFRCDPISEHNRLYWYRQTLGQGPEFLTYFQNEAQLEKSRLLSDRFSAERPKGSFSTLEIQRTEQGDSAMYLCASSLTGTGTYEQYFGPGTRLTVT.

The V call is TRBV4-3, the J call TRBJ2-2; D uncertain. The CDR3 totals 15 residues. Trimming shortened V by 4 bases and J by 5 bases, and 14 bases separated the two germline ends. CDR1 and CDR2 from the germline V gene are LGHNA and YSLEER. The CDR3 sequence is CASSLRSGWTGELFF. CDR3 DNA: TGCGCCAGCAGCCTAAGGTCAGGTTGGACCGGGGAGCTGTTTTTT.